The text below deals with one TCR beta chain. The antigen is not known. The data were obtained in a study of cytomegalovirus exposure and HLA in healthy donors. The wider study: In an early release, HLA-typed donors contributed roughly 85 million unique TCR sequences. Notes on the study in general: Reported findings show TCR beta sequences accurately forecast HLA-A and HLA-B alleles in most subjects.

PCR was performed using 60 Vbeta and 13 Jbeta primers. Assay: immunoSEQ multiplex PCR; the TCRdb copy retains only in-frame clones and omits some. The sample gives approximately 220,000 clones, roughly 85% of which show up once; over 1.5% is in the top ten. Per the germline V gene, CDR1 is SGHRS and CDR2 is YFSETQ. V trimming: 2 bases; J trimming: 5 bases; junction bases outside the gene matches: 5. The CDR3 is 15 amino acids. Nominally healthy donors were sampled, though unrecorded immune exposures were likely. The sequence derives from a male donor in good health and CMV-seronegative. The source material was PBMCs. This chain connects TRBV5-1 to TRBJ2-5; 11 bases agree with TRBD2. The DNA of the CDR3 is TGCGCCAGCAGCTTAGGGACTAGCGGAACGGAGACCCAGTACTTC. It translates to CASSLGTSGTETQYF.